The 23 T cell receptor beta chains in this list originate from one sample, sequenced in a study of CD8 T cells in ankylosing spondylitis. One entry per CDR3 protein results from TCRdb running MiXCR on the 5' RACE reads. The sample carries over 150,000 distinct CDR3 sequences, around 13% recorded once. Material for sequencing was blood, either unsorted or a sorted T cell fraction (not recorded which). The receptors derive from a male donor with ankylosing spondylitis or in good health (not recorded which).

This clonotype has only one observation. The chain recombines TRBV5-4 with TRBJ2-7, with 9 bases identical to TRBD1. Germline values: CDR1 SGHNT, CDR2 YYREEE (reference sequence). The CDR3 contains 14 residues. V dropped 4 bases and J dropped 3; count of bases not matched to a gene: 5. The CDR3 protein is CASSRTGEIYEQYF. The CDR3 nucleotides read TGTGCCAGCAGCCGGACAGGGGAGATCTACGAGCAGTACTTC.

V and J are TRBV3-1 and TRBJ2-3; a possible D gene is TRBD2 (7 bases). This CDR3 spans 18 amino acids. Trimming removed 0 bases at V and 0 bases at J, with 16 bases between. CDR1 and CDR2 from the germline V gene are LGHDT and YNNKEL (reference sequence). CDR3 sequence (DNA): TGTGCCAGCAGCCAAGATCAGACCGGGGGGCTGAGCACAGATACGCAGTATTTT. Its translation: CASSQDQTGGLSTDTQYF.

In this sample, this clonotype turned up many times. The chain employs TRBV7-9 and TRBJ1-1; possibly TRBD1 for D (6 bases). Trimming cost V 5 bases and J 2 bases, with 9 bases left between them. This CDR3 is 13 amino acids long. Germline V gene sequence: CDR1 SEHNR, CDR2 FQNEAQ (reference sequence). In nucleotides, the CDR3 is TGTGCCAGCAGCGTGGGGGCTAACACTGAAGCTTTCTTT. It codes for CASSVGANTEAFF.

Ten or more counts support this clonotype. The gene calls are TRBV25-1 and TRBJ2-2, with no clear D. Between the trimmed V and J ends, which lost 5 bases and 3 bases, there was a span of 7 bases. The CDR3 is made up of 13 amino acids. Germline values: CDR1 MGHDK, CDR2 SYGVNS. CDR3 loop: CASSTRDTGELFF. The CDR3 region has the DNA TGTGCCAGCAGTACCCGGGACACCGGGGAGCTGTTTTTT.

In its sample, this clonotype was seen a few times. This sequence joins TRBV12-5 and TRBJ2-7; D gene ambiguous. Germline V gene sequence: CDR1 LGHNT, CDR2 FRNRAP. The V end was cut by 5 bases, the J end by 0 bases, with 5 bases between. CDR3 length: 12 residues. The CDR3 DNA sequence: TGTGCTAGTGGTCCAGGCTCCTACGAGCAGTACTTC. It encodes CASGPGSYEQYF.

The chain couples TRBV5-5 to TRBJ2-1; 13 bases are shared with TRBD2. The CDR3 contains 15 residues. Germline V lookup: CDR1 SGHKS, CDR2 YYEKEE (reference sequence). The V segment lost 4 bases and the J segment 6 bases; nucleotides outside the gene matches: 4. The CDR3 loop reads CASSVGTSGANEQFF. The CDR3 DNA sequence: TGTGCCAGCAGCGTGGGGACTAGCGGGGCCAATGAGCAGTTCTTC.

This clonotype was seen more than once but under ten times. The V gene is TRBV29-1, the J gene TRBJ1-1, with unresolved D. V was cut by 1 base and J by 0 bases, with 12 bases left in between. The CDR3 has 15 residues. CDR1 is SQVTM and CDR2 is ANQGSEA in the germline V gene. The CDR3 sequence: CSVEGWADMNTEAFF. The CDR3 DNA is TGCAGCGTTGAAGGGTGGGCAGACATGAACACTGAAGCTTTCTTT.

The chain employs TRBV12-3 or TRBV12-4 and TRBJ1-1, with a possible D match to TRBD1 (6 bases). V lost 4 bases and J 1 base, leaving 19 bases between the germline ends. This CDR3 has 17 residues. The CDR3: CASSSHEGGGANTEAFF. CDR3 DNA: TGTGCCAGCAGTTCCCATGAGGGGGGGGGGGCGAACACTGAAGCTTTCTTT.

This clonotype has just a few counts. The chain joins TRBV5-1 to TRBJ2-7; a weak D match, TRBD1 (6 bases). Germline V gene sequence: CDR1 SGHRS, CDR2 YFSETQ. The length of the CDR3 is 16 residues. V was trimmed by 0 bases and J by 3 bases, leaving 16 bases between them. The CDR3 DNA sequence: TGCGCCAGCAGCTTGGCCCAGACAGGTTCCATCTACGAGCAGTACTTC. Its protein is CASSLAQTGSIYEQYF. Looking up the rest from reference TRBV5-1 and TRBJ2-7 gives the full variable domain: KAGVTQTPRYLIKTRGQQVTLSCSPISGHRSVSWYQQTPGQGLQFLFEYFSETQRNKGNFPGRFSGRQFSNSRSEMNVSTLELGDSALYLCASSLAQTGSIYEQYFGPGTRLTVT.

V and J are TRBV6-5 and TRBJ2-5, with a tentative D call TRBD2 (5 bases). The CDR3 is made up of 15 amino acids. Germline V gene lookup returns CDR1 MNHEY and CDR2 SVGAGI. V was pared by 0 bases and J by 1 base, with 9 bases between. The CDR3 protein is CASSYSGAVQETQYF. The CDR3 coding sequence is TGTGCCAGCAGTTACTCCGGAGCGGTCCAAGAGACCCAGTACTTC.

This clonotype was seen a handful of times. This rearrangement joins TRBV7-9 to TRBJ1-4; D is unresolved. V dropped 5 bases and J dropped 0 bases, with 10 bases sitting between them. Looked up from germline, CDR1 is SEHNR and CDR2 is FQNEAQ (reference sequence). This CDR3 has 15 residues. The CDR3 DNA is TGTGCCAGCAGCCGCGGGAGCCCAACTAATGAAAAACTGTTTTTT. Residues: CASSRGSPTNEKLFF.

This clonotype appeared a few times. V usage is TRBV30 and J usage is TRBJ1-1; no clear D gene. In germline, CDR1 is GTSNPN, CDR2 SVGIG (reference sequence). Trimming cost V 4 bases and J 7 bases, with 13 bases left between them. The CDR3 spans 12 residues. The CDR3 loop reads CAWIPYGSEAFF. The CDR3 region has the DNA TGTGCCTGGATACCATATGGCAGTGAAGCTTTCTTT.

This chain joins TRBV18 and TRBJ2-1; D possibly matches TRBD1 or TRBD2 (5 bases each). This CDR3 is built from 15 residues. Per germline, CDR1 KGHSH and CDR2 LQKENI. The V and J ends lost 3 bases and 2 bases respectively, with 11 bases between them. In nucleotides, the CDR3 is TGTGCCAGCTCACCGGGGGTGACGACCTACAATGAGCAGTTCTTC. Protein: CASSPGVTTYNEQFF.

The chain couples TRBV5-1 to TRBJ2-3; TRBD2 matches 11 bases. J was trimmed by 5 bases and V by 1 base; bases with no gene match: 6. The length of the CDR3 is 16 residues. CDR1 is SGHRS, CDR2 YFSETQ, per germline. The CDR3 region has the DNA TGCGCCAGCAGCTTGCAGATGACTAGCGGGAAAGATACGCAGTATTTT. This codes for CASSLQMTSGKDTQYF.

This clonotype was recorded at least ten times. This chain uses TRBV3-1 with TRBJ1-6; D not resolved. Per the germline V gene, CDR1 is LGHDT and CDR2 is YNNKEL (reference sequence). The CDR3 runs to 13 residues. V lost 4 bases, J lost 10 bases, and 11 bases lay in between. The CDR3 spells CASSRGGLSPLHF. Here the CDR3 DNA reads TGTGCCAGCAGCCGCGGCGGTCTATCACCCCTCCACTTT.

The V call is TRBV4-1, the J call TRBJ1-5; TRBD1 might be the D (6 bases). Trimming removed 2 bases from V and 0 bases from J, with 14 bases in between. This CDR3 contains 17 residues. Per the germline V gene, CDR1 is MGHRA and CDR2 is YSYEKL. The CDR3 is CASSQQRTAYSNQPQHF. The CDR3 DNA reads as TGCGCCAGCAGCCAACAAAGGACAGCTTATAGCAATCAGCCCCAGCATTTT.

This clonotype was counted once. The chain employs TRBV6-1 and TRBJ2-7; the D gene is possibly TRBD1 (5 bases). Trimming removed 6 bases from V and 3 bases from J, with 12 bases in between. The CDR3 spans 13 residues. CDR1 and CDR2 (germline): MNHNS, SASEGT. The CDR3 is CASRDSDHYEQYF. The CDR3 nucleotides read TGTGCCAGCAGAGACAGCGACCACTACGAGCAGTACTTC.

V gene TRBV7-9 combines with J gene TRBJ2-3, with D uncertain. V was cut by 1 base and J by 10 bases, with 15 bases left in between. Germline V gene lookup returns CDR1 SEHNR and CDR2 FQNEAQ (reference sequence). CDR3 length: 14 residues. This CDR3 reads CASSLVGGSFPQYF. CDR3 DNA: TGTGCCAGCAGCTTAGTTGGCGGATCTTTTCCGCAGTATTTT.

The chain combines TRBV19 with TRBJ2-1, with 11 bases fitting TRBD2. Unmatched junction bases numbered 0, after V lost 1 base and J lost 4 bases. Germline loops: CDR1 LNHDA, CDR2 SQIVND (reference sequence). There are 15 residues in the CDR3. CDR3 sequence reads: CASSIGTSGYNEQFF. Written as DNA, the CDR3 is TGTGCCAGTAGTATAGGGACTAGCGGGTACAATGAGCAGTTCTTC.

Ten or more counts support this clonotype. This rearrangement joins TRBV12-3 or TRBV12-4 to TRBJ2-5; D not resolved. V was cut by 4 bases and J by 0 bases, with 6 bases left in between. CDR3 length: 13 residues. CDR3 amino acids: CASSSYDQETQYF. The CDR3 DNA reads TGTGCCAGCAGTTCCTACGACCAAGAGACCCAGTACTTC.

This clonotype was detected only a few times. This chain links TRBV4-1 with TRBJ2-2; maybe TRBD1 (5 bases). There are 15 residues in the CDR3. CDR1 is MGHRA, CDR2 YSYEKL, per germline. Trimming cost V 4 bases and J 1 base, with 10 bases left between them. CDR3 region: CASSLLGQNTGELFF. CDR3 nucleotide sequence: TGCGCCAGCAGCCTCCTGGGGCAGAACACCGGGGAGCTGTTTTTT.

This rearrangement joins TRBV6-5 to TRBJ2-7; no clear D gene. Germline CDR1 and CDR2: MNHEY and SVGAGI. CDR3 length: 12 residues. The V gene lost 8 bases and the J gene lost 0 bases, with 8 bases spanning the gap. CDR3 nucleotide sequence: TGTGCCAGCGAGACCAGCTCCTACGAGCAGTACTTC. It is translated as CASETSSYEQYF.

A few counts support this clonotype. J is TRBJ2-2 and V is TRBV7-9; 11 bases line up with TRBD1. Per germline, CDR1 SEHNR and CDR2 FQNEAQ (reference sequence). After removal of 7 bases from V and 5 bases from J, the junction contained 3 bases not matched to a gene. The CDR3 contains 14 residues. Here the CDR3 reads CASKDRGQTGELFF. The CDR3 region has the DNA TGTGCCAGCAAGGACAGGGGGCAGACCGGGGAGCTGTTTTTT.